This TCR beta chain derives from a study of T cells in tuberculosis. Across the whole study: A South African cohort included IGRA-negative adolescents, latently infected IGRA-positive adolescents and adults with active tuberculosis.

The protocol was immunoSEQ multiplex PCR, while the TCRdb copy is restricted to in-frame clones and leaves out a portion. The repertoire consists of 35,000 to 55,000 clones, with roughly 94% occurring once and the leading ten covering around 2%. Sequencing was performed on PBMCs. The clonotype originates from a donor aged 10-29 years with latent tuberculosis or without tuberculosis infection. Some clones in this sample may be carry-over from other donors' samples.

The CDR3 loop is CASTPGGTDTQYF. CDR3 nucleotides: TGTGCCAGTACCCCCGGGGGGACAGATACGCAGTATTTT. This chain links TRBV19 with TRBJ2-3; 7 nucleotides line up with TRBD2. The V gene's germline CDR1 is LNHDA and CDR2 SQIVND (reference sequence). This CDR3 spans 13 amino acids. Trimming at V came to 7 bases and at J to 3 bases, leaving 4 bases not matched to a gene.